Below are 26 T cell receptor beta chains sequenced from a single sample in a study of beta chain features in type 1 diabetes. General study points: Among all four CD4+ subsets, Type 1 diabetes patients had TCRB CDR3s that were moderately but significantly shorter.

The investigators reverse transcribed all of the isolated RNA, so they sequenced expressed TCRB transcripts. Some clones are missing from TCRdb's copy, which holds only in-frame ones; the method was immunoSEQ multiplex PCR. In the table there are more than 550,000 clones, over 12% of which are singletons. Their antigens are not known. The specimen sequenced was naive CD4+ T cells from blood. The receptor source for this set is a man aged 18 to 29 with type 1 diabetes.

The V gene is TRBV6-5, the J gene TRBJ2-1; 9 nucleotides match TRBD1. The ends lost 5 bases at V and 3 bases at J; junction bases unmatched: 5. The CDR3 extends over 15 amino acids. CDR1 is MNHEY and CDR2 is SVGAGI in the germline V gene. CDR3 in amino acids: CASSLQGASYNEQFF. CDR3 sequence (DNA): TGTGCCAGCAGTCTACAGGGGGCTAGCTACAATGAGCAGTTCTTC.

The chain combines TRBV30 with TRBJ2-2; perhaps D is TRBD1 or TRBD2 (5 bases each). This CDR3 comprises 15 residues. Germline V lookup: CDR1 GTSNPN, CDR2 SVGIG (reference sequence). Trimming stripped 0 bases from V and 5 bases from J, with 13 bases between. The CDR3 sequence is CAWSVEARETGELFF. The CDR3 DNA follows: TGTGCCTGGAGTGTTGAAGCCAGGGAGACCGGGGAGCTGTTTTTT.

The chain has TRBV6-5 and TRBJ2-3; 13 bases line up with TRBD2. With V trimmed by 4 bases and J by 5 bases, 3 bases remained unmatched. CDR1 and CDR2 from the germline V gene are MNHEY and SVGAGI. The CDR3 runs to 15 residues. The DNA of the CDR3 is TGTGCCAGCAGTTGGACTAGCGGGAGTCTAGATACGCAGTATTTT. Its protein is CASSWTSGSLDTQYF.

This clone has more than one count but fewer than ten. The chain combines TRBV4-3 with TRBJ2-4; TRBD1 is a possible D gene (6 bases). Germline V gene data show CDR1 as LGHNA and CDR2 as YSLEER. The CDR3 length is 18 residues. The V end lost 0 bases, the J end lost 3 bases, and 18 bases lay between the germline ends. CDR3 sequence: CASSQDAPHRVGKNIQYF. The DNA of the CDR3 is TGCGCCAGCAGCCAAGACGCCCCCCACAGGGTAGGCAAAAACATTCAGTACTTC.

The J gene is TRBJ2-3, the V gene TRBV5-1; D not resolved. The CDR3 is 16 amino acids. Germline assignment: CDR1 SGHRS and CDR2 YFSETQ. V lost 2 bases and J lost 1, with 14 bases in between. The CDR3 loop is CASSFGADLRTDTQYF. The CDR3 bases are TGCGCCAGCAGCTTTGGCGCTGACCTTCGCACAGATACGCAGTATTTT.

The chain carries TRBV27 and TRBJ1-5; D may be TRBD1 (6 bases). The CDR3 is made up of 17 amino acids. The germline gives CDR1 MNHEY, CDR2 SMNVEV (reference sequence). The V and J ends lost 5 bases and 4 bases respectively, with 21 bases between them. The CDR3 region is CASSQIPLRGPNQPQHF. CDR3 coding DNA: TGTGCCAGCAGTCAAATCCCTCTCAGGGGTCCTAATCAGCCCCAGCATTTT.

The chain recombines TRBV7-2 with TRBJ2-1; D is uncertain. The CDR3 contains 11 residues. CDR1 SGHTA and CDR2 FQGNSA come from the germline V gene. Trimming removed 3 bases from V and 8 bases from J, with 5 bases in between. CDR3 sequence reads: CASSFRYEQFF. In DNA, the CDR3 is TGTGCCAGCAGCTTTAGGTATGAGCAGTTCTTC.

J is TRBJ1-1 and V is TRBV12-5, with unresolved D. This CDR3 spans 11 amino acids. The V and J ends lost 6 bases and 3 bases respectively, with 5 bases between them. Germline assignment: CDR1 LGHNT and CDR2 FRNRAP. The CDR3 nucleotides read TGTGCTAGTGGGGACTACACTGAAGCTTTCTTT. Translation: CASGDYTEAFF.

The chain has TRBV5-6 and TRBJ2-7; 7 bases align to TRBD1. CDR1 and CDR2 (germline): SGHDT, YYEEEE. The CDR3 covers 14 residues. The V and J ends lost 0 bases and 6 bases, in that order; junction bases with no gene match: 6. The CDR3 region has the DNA TGTGCCAGCAGCTTGGCTCCGACAGGGCGCGAGCAGTACTTC. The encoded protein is CASSLAPTGREQYF.

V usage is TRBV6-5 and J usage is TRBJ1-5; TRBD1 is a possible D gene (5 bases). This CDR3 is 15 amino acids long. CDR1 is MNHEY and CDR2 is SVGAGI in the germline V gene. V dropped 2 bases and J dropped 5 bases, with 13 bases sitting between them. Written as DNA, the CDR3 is TGTGCCAGCAGTTACCGGCCAGGGACTGATCAGCCCCAGCATTTT. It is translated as CASSYRPGTDQPQHF.

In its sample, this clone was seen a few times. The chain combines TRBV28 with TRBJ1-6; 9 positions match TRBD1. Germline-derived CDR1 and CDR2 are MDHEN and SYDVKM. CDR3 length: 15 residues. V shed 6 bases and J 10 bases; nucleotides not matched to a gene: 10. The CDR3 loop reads CASRTGTGHRSPLHF. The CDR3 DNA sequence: TGTGCCAGCAGGACCGGGACAGGGCATCGGTCACCCCTCCACTTT.

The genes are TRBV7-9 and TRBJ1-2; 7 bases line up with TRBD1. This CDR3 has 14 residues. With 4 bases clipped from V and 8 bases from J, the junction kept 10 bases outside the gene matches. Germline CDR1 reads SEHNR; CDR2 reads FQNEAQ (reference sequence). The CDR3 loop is CASSSQGRTRGYTF. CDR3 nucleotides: TGTGCCAGCAGCTCACAGGGGAGAACCCGCGGCTACACCTTC.

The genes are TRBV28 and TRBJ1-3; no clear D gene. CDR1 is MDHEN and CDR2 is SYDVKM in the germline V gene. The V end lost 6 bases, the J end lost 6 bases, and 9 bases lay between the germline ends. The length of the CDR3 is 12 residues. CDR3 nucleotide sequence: TGTGCCAGCAGCCCCCCTTTAAACACCATATATTTT. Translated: CASSPPLNTIYF.

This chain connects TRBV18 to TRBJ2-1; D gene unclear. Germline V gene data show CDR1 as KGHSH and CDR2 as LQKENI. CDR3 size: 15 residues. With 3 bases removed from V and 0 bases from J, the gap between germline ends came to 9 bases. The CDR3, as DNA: TGTGCCAGCTCACCTGCGGAGAGCTCCTACAATGAGCAGTTCTTC. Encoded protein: CASSPAESSYNEQFF. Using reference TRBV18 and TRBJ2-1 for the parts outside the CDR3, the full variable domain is NAGVMQNPRHLVRRRGQEARLRCSPMKGHSHVYWYRQLPEEGLKFMVYLQKENIIDESGMPKERFSAEFPKEGPSILRIQQVVRGDSAAYFCASSPAESSYNEQFFGPGTRLTVL.

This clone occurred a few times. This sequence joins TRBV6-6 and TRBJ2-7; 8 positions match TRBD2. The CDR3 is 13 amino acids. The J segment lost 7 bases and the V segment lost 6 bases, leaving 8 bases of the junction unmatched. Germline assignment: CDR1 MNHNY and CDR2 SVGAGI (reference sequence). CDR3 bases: TGTGCCAGCAGCACTGGGACTAGTAGGGAGCAGTACTTC. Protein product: CASSTGTSREQYF.

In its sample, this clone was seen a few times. The CDR3 loop is CASSSTGITGELFF. The CDR3 DNA sequence: TGTGCCAGCAGTTCGACCGGGATTACCGGGGAGCTGTTTTTT. This chain links TRBV28 with TRBJ2-2; a possible D gene is TRBD2 (5 bases). Trimming left V 4 bases short and J 5 bases short, with 11 bases between. The CDR3 totals 14 residues. Germline V gives CDR1 MDHEN, CDR2 SYDVKM.

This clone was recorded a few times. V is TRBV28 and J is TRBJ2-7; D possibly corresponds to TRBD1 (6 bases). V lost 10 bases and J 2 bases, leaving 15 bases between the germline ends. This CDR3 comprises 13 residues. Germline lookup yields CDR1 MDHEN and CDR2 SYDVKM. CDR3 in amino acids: CATLGTPTYEQYF. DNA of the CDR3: TGTGCCACCCTCGGGACACCCACCTACGAGCAGTACTTC.

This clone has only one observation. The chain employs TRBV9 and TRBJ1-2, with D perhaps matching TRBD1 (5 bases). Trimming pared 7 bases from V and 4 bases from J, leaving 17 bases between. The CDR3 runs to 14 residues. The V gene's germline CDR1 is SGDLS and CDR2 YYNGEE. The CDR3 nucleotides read TGTGCCAGCGCAAACTTGGGGGGAGCCTATGGCTACACCTTC. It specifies CASANLGGAYGYTF.

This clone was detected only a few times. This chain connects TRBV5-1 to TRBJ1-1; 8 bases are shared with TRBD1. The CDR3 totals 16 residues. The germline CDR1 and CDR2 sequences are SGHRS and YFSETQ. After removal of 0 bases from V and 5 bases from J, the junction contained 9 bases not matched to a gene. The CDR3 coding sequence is TGCGCCAGCAGCTTGGATAGCTGGACAGGGAGGACTGAAGCTTTCTTT. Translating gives CASSLDSWTGRTEAFF. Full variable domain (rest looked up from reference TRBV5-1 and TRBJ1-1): KAGVTQTPRYLIKTRGQQVTLSCSPISGHRSVSWYQQTPGQGLQFLFEYFSETQRNKGNFPGRFSGRQFSNSRSEMNVSTLELGDSALYLCASSLDSWTGRTEAFFGQGTRLTVV.

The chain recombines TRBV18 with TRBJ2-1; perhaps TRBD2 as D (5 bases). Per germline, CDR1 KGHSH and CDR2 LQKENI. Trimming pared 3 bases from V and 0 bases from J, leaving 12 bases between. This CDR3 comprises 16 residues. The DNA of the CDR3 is TGTGCCAGCTCACCCTTAGTTGGGAGCTCCTACAATGAGCAGTTCTTC. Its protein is CASSPLVGSSYNEQFF.

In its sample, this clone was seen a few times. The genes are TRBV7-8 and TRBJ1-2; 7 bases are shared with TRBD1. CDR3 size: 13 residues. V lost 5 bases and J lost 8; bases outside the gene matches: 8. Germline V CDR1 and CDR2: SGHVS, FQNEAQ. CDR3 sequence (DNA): TGTGCCAGCAGCGTCGACAGGGTTCAAGGCTACACCTTC. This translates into CASSVDRVQGYTF.

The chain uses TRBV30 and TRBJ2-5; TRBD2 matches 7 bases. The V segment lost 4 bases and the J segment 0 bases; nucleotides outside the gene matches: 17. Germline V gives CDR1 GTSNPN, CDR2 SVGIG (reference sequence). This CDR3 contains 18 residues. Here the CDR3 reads CAWTPGGFRAPYQETQYF. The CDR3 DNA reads TGTGCCTGGACCCCCGGGGGGTTTCGGGCCCCCTACCAAGAGACCCAGTACTTC.

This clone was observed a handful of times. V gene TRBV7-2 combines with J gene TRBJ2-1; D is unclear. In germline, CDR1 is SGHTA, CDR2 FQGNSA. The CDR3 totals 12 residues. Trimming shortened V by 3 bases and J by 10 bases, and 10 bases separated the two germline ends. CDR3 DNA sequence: TGTGCCAGCAGCTTGCCGAGTGGGGAGCAGTTCTTC. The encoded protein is CASSLPSGEQFF.

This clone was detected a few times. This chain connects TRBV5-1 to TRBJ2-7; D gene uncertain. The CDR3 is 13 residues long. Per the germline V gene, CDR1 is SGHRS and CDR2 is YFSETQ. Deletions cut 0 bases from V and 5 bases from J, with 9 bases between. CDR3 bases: TGCGCCAGCAGCTTGGAAAGTACTAACGAGCAGTACTTC. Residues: CASSLESTNEQYF.

CDR3 DNA sequence: TGTGCCAGCAGCCATTACGATCAACCGCTATATGGCTACACCTTC. It encodes CASSHYDQPLYGYTF. The chain recombines TRBV14 with TRBJ1-2, with unresolved D. The CDR3 runs to 15 residues. The V gene's germline CDR1 is SGHDN and CDR2 FVKESK. V lost 3 bases and J 5 bases, leaving 16 bases between the germline ends.

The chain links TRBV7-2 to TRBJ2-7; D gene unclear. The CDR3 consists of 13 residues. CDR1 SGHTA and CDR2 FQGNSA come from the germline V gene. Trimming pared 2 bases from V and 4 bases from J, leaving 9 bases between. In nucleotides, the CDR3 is TGTGCCAGCAGCTTATCGGAACGTTACGAGCAGTACTTC. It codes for CASSLSERYEQYF. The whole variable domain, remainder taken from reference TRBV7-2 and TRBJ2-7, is GAGVSQSPSNKVTEKGKDVELRCDPISGHTALYWYRQSLGQGLEFLIYFQGNSAPDKSGLPSDRFSAERTGGSVSTLTIQRTQQEDSAVYLCASSLSERYEQYFGPGTRLTVT.